This is a list of T cell receptor beta chains from one sample in a study of OX40 agonist ivuxolimab in advanced cancers. Clones were sequenced by immunoSEQ multiplex PCR, and TCRdb holds only the in-frame ones, with some missing. The table shows 96,000 or so clones, with under 85% occurring only once. The material sequenced was CD4+ or CD8+ T cells sorted from blood, taken in a trial of the OX40 agonist ivuxolimab. These TCRs come from an adult with an advanced solid tumor such as melanoma, head and neck, liver or kidney cancer. Each CDR3 is given with its conserved first and last residue. The D gene is left open where the match is weak. Clone size is given for some rows only: seen once, a few or many times, or a class if the clone is expanded.

>NA|NA|TRBJ2-6|TRBV19
TGTGCCAGTAGTATAGGGTGGGGGTTGAGCTCTGGGGCCAACGTCCTGACTTTC
CASSIGWGLSSGANVLTF
>NA|NA|TRBJ2-7|TRBV15
TGTGCCACCAGCAGAGACCCCTCCCAATCCGGGACTCCCAGGGGAGAGCAGTACTTC
CATSRDPSQSGTPRGEQYF
>NA|TRBD1|TRBJ2-3|TRBV6-5
TGTGCCAGCAGTCAGGGACAGGGAGGATATACGCAGTATTTT
CASSQGQGGYTQYF
>few|TRBD2|TRBJ2-3|TRBV5-1
TGCGCCAGCAGGCGGCGGGGGAGCACAGATACGCAGTATTTT
CASRRRGSTDTQYF
>NA|NA|TRBJ1-1|TRBV5-6
TGTGCCAGCAGCTTGGGTCCGACAGCGAACACTGAAGCTTTCTTT
CASSLGPTANTEAFF
>NA|NA|TRBJ1-4|TRBV9
TGTGCCAGCAGCCCACCCTACGGCCGTGCGGATGAAAAACTGTTTTTT
CASSPPYGRADEKLFF
>NA|NA|TRBJ1-4|TRBV30
TGTGCCGAGGGCTGGAGCACGGAAAAACTGTTTTTT
CAEGWSTEKLFF
>NA|TRBD2|TRBJ2-1|TRBV6-4
TGTGCCAGCAGTGAGTCGGCGGGAGGTGAAAATGAGCAGTTCTTC
CASSESAGGENEQFF
>NA|NA|TRBJ2-3|TRBV7-2
TGTGCCAGCAGCTTAAGGGGGGCCAGGAATACGCAGTATTTT
CASSLRGARNTQYF
>NA|NA|TRBJ2-1|TRBV5-6
TGTGCCAGCAGCTGGCGGGGAGACTACAATGAGCAGTTCTTC
CASSWRGDYNEQFF
>NA|NA|TRBJ1-3|TRBV4-3
TGCGCCAGCAGCCAAGAAGCAGGGTTCTACGGAAACACCATATATTTT
CASSQEAGFYGNTIYF
>few|TRBD1|TRBJ1-5|TRBV19
TGTGCCAGTAGTACGCGACAGGGTTTGAGCAATCAGCCCCAGCATTTT
CASSTRQGLSNQPQHF
>NA|NA|TRBJ1-6|TRBV11-2
TGTGCCAGCAGCAGATCGACAGGTAATTCACCCCTCCACTTT
CASSRSTGNSPLHF
>few|NA|TRBJ1-5|TRBV12-5
TGTGCTAGTGGTTTAACAGGTCAGCCCCAGCATTTT
CASGLTGQPQHF
>once|TRBD1|TRBJ1-1|TRBV2
TGTGCCAGCTCCGGAAGGGGGCGCGTATTCAACACTGAAGCTTTCTTT
CASSGRGRVFNTEAFF
>NA|TRBD1|TRBJ2-3|TRBV5-1
TGCGCCAGCAGCGCGCCACCGCGACAGGGAATTGATAGCACAGATACGCAGTATTTT
CASSAPPRQGIDSTDTQYF
>once|NA|TRBJ2-5|TRBV9
TGTGCCAGCAGCGTAGAGGGGGGACAGGAGACCCAGTACTTC
CASSVEGGQETQYF
>NA|NA|TRBJ2-7|TRBV15
TGTGCCACCAGCAGAGTCGACAGAGACTACGAGCAGTACTTC
CATSRVDRDYEQYF
>NA|NA|TRBJ1-6|TRBV7-2
TGTGCCAGCAGCTTAGGAGGGGTTAATTCACCCCTCCACTTT
CASSLGGVNSPLHF
>NA|TRBD1|TRBJ2-7|TRBV5-1
TGCGCCAGCAGCTTGGCGGACAGGGGCCCATACGAGCAGTACTTC
CASSLADRGPYEQYF
>few|NA|TRBJ1-1|TRBV6-5
TGTGCCAGCAGTTACGGTCAGGCGATCACTGAAGCTTTCTTT
CASSYGQAITEAFF
>NA|NA|TRBJ1-2|TRBV7-8
TGTGCCAGCAGCTTAGCGCAGTACGGGAATCACGATGGCTACACCTTC
CASSLAQYGNHDGYTF
>NA|TRBD1|TRBJ2-7|TRBV7-6
TGTGCCAGCAGCTCAAGACAGGGGGTAAACTACGAGCAGTACTTC
CASSSRQGVNYEQYF
>NA|TRBD1|TRBJ2-7|TRBV6-1
TGTGCCAGCACAACGGACAGGGGCTACGAGCAGTACTTC
CASTTDRGYEQYF
>NA|NA|TRBJ2-3|TRBV7-3
TGTGCCAGCAGCTTAATCGGCCCCACAGATACGCAGTATTTT
CASSLIGPTDTQYF
>NA|NA|TRBJ2-2|TRBV6-5
TGTGCCAGCAGTTACTCGAAAGGGCCCGGGGAGCTGTTTTTT
CASSYSKGPGELFF
>NA|TRBD1|TRBJ2-7|TRBV11-2
TGTGCCAGCAGATCGGACAGGGGCTACGAGCAGTACTTC
CASRSDRGYEQYF
>NA|TRBD2|TRBJ2-3|TRBV4-3
TGCGCCAGCAGCCCTCTCTCTAGCGGACTGGCGGATACGCAGTATTTT
CASSPLSSGLADTQYF
>once|NA|TRBJ1-3|TRBV6-1
TGTGCCAGCAGAGAGAGTTCTGGAAACACCATATATTTT
CASRESSGNTIYF
>NA|TRBD2|TRBJ2-7|TRBV2
TGTGCCAGCAGTCCTTACCTTGGGCGGGGGGATGAGCAGTACTTC
CASSPYLGRGDEQYF
>NA|TRBD2|TRBJ2-5|TRBV9
TGTGCCAGCAGCGTAGTGGCTAGCGGGAGTGAGACCCAGTACTTC
CASSVVASGSETQYF
>NA|NA|TRBJ2-1|TRBV7-2
TGTGCCAGCAGCTTAGGGCGGGACCAAACCAATGAGCAGTTCTTC
CASSLGRDQTNEQFF
>NA|NA|TRBJ1-3|TRBV5-1
TGCACCAGCCGACCTCCCGGGACATCTCCTGGAAACACCATATATTTT
CTSRPPGTSPGNTIYF
>NA|NA|TRBJ2-6|TRBV6-5
TGTGCCAGCAGACCCACCGGCGCTGGGGCCAACGTCCTGACTTTC
CASRPTGAGANVLTF
>NA|NA|TRBJ1-1|TRBV7-2
TGTGCCAGCAGCTTTGGAGGGAGTAGGACTGAAGCTTTCTTT
CASSFGGSRTEAFF
>few|NA|TRBJ2-2|TRBV6-4
TGTGCCAGCCGGACAGAAAGAGACACCGGGGAGCTGTTTTTT
CASRTERDTGELFF
>NA|NA|TRBJ2-7|TRBV15
TGTGCCACCAGCAGAGTTTTCGGAGACTACGAGCAGTACTTC
CATSRVFGDYEQYF
>NA|TRBD1|TRBJ1-1|TRBV2
TGTGCCAGCAGAGAACAGGGGCTTGACACTGAAGCTTTCTTT
CASREQGLDTEAFF
>once|NA|TRBJ1-2|TRBV15
TGTGCCACCAGCAGAGAATCAGGGGATGGCTATGGCTACACCTTC
CATSRESGDGYGYTF
>NA|NA|TRBJ2-3|TRBV19
TGTGCCAGTAGTATAGCGGACGGGAGCACAGATACGCAGTATTTT
CASSIADGSTDTQYF
>once|TRBD1|TRBJ1-1|TRBV7-8
TGTGCCAGCAGCAACAGGGGACCTAACACTGAAGCTTTCTTT
CASSNRGPNTEAFF
>NA|NA|TRBJ2-7|TRBV18
TGTGCCAGCTCTCTTCAAGGCACAGGGTCCTACGAGCAGTACTTC
CASSLQGTGSYEQYF
>NA|TRBD1|TRBJ1-2|TRBV18
TGTGCCAGCTCACCCTCGGACAGGCGGGGCTACACCTTC
CASSPSDRRGYTF
>NA|NA|TRBJ1-1|TRBV6-1
TGTGCCAGCAGCGCTACAGGGAACACTGAAGCTTTCTTT
CASSATGNTEAFF
>NA|TRBD1|TRBJ2-7|TRBV29-1
TGCAGCGTTGGGGCTGGACAGGGGGCTCACGAGCAGTACTTC
CSVGAGQGAHEQYF
>once|NA|TRBJ2-7|TRBV18
TGTGCCAGCTCACCAACAGGCCCCTACGAGCAGTACTTC
CASSPTGPYEQYF
>NA|NA|TRBJ2-7|TRBV6-1
TGTGCCAGCAGTGCCTCGGGCTTCCCCTACGAGCAGTACTTC
CASSASGFPYEQYF
>NA|TRBD1|TRBJ2-7|TRBV19
TGTGCCAGTAGTTGGGGACAGGGGGCCTACGAGCAGTACTTC
CASSWGQGAYEQYF
>NA|TRBD1|TRBJ2-2|TRBV19
TGTGCCAGTAACCCGGGTGACAGGGGGCCGATCGGGGAGCTGTTTTTT
CASNPGDRGPIGELFF
>NA|NA|TRBJ2-3|TRBV7-2
TGTGCCAGCAGCTTGAGTCCCGGGTATACGCAGTATTTT
CASSLSPGYTQYF
>NA|NA|TRBJ2-3|TRBV10-3
TGTGCCATCAGACGGGGAGTCGACACAGATACGCAGTATTTT
CAIRRGVDTDTQYF
>NA|TRBD2|TRBJ2-7|TRBV15
TGTGCCACCAGCAGAGGGGCCGTGTCTAGCGGTCTCAACGAGCAGTACTTC
CATSRGAVSSGLNEQYF
>NA|NA|TRBJ2-7|TRBV21-1
TGTGCCAGCAGCGTACTAGCGGGAAGGTCCTACGAGCAGTACTTC
CASSVLAGRSYEQYF
>NA|NA|TRBJ1-1|TRBV5-8
TGTGCCAGCAGTAAGACACAGAACACTGAAGCTTTCTTT
CASSKTQNTEAFF
>NA|TRBD2|TRBJ2-3|TRBV7-2
TGTGCCAGCAGCTTCCCCGCCGGGGGGAGCACAGATACGCAGTATTTT
CASSFPAGGSTDTQYF
>NA|TRBD1|TRBJ1-5|TRBV27
TGTGCCAGCAGTGCCTTGACAGGGAGGCACCAGCCCCAGCATTTT
CASSALTGRHQPQHF
>NA|NA|TRBJ1-2|TRBV9
TGTGCCAGCAGCAGAGAGGGTAACTATGGCTACACCTTC
CASSREGNYGYTF
>NA|TRBD1|TRBJ1-2|TRBV2
TGTGCCAGCAGTGTCGACGACAGGGGCCATGGCTACACCTTC
CASSVDDRGHGYTF
>few|NA|TRBJ1-6|TRBV30
TGTGCCTGGTCCGGGACACATGATTCACCCCTCCACTTT
CAWSGTHDSPLHF
>NA|NA|TRBJ1-5|TRBV6-5
TGTGCCAGCAGTTACTCGAGGGCGAGCAATCAGCCCCAGCATTTT
CASSYSRASNQPQHF